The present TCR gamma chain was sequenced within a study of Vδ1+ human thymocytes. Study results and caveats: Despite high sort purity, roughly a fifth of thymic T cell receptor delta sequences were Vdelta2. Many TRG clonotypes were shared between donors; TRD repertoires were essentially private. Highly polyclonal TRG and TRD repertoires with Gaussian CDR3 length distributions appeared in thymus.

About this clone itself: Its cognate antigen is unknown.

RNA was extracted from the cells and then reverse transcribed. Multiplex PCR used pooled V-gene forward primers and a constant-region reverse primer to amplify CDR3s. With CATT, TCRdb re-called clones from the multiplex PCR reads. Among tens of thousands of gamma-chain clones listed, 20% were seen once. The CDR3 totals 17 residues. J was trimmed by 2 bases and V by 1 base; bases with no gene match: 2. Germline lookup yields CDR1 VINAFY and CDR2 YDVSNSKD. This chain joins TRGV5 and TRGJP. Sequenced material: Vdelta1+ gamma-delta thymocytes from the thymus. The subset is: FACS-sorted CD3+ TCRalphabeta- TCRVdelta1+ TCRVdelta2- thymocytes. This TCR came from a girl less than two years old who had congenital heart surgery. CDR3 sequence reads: CATWDSRQELGKKIKVF. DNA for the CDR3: TGTGCCACCTGGGACAGCCGGCAAGAGTTGGGCAAAAAAATCAAGGTATTT.